This T cell receptor beta chain was retrieved from a study of T-cell memory formation after mild COVID-19. Background on the study: TCR clusters showed largely donor specificity. General observations from the study: CD4+ bias marked clones expanding day 15 to 37, unlike balanced contracting clones.

This CDR3 has 12 amino acids. Trimming pared 5 bases from V and 14 bases from J, leaving 17 bases between. Germline CDR1 and CDR2: SGHTA and FQGNSA. It was 5'RACE with constant-segment primers that produced the TCR alpha and TCR beta cDNA libraries, which carried sample barcodes and UMIs. MiXCR, applied by TCRdb to the 5' RACE reads, yields one record per CDR3 protein. The table shows 250,000 to 300,000 distinct CDR3 sequences, with 15% to 20% occurring only once. Worth noting for this clonotype: What it recognizes is unknown.

The TCR originated in a man between 18 and 35 years old who had mild COVID-19 (a few samples of this study predate the infection). Cell type and time point are not known. The sequenced sample consisted of PBMCs or a T cell subset sorted from them (not recorded which). The chain recombines TRBV7-2 with TRBJ2-3; D is perhaps TRBD1 (6 bases). The DNA of the CDR3 is TGTGCCAGCAGCCTCGGGACACAACTTCTGTATTTT. Translated: CASSLGTQLLYF.